Listed here are 9 T cell receptor beta chains from one sample, sequenced in a study of control samples from healthy donors and cancer patients (dated by TCRdb to about 2020). Receptor libraries were prepared by the immunoSEQ multiplex PCR assay. TCRdb re-hosts the immuneACCESS table, in-frame sequences only. Its copies lack some clones; in the studies checked, an unresolved V gene accounts for under half of them, and the cause for the rest is not known. The sample table records about 180,000 clones; roughly nine tenths of these occur just once. The top ten clonotypes cover approximately 1.4% of the sample. The specimen sequenced was blood. These receptors came from a man under 40 in good health.

This sequence joins TRBV7-9 and TRBJ1-3; a possible D gene is TRBD1 (6 bases). Germline lookup yields CDR1 SEHNR and CDR2 FQNEAQ (reference sequence). This CDR3 region has 14 residues. V was shortened by 6 bases and J by 5 bases, with 14 bases between the two germline ends. CDR3 nucleotide sequence: TGTGCCAGCAGTTTTCCGGGGGGCCGAAACACCATATATTTT. Residues: CASSFPGGRNTIYF.

CDR3 coding DNA: TGTGCCAGCAGTTTAAACCTGGGTCAGCCCCAGCATTTT. Translating it yields CASSLNLGQPQHF. The chain couples TRBV12-3 or TRBV12-4 to TRBJ1-5; D is unclear. V shed 2 bases and J shed 6 bases, with 8 bases lying between them. This CDR3 spans 13 amino acids.

V usage is TRBV20-1 and J usage is TRBJ2-5, with D unresolved. This CDR3 comprises 11 residues. V gave up 6 bases and J gave up 3 bases, with 8 bases separating them. CDR1 and CDR2 (germline): DFQATT, SNEGSKA (reference sequence). In DNA, the CDR3 is TGCAGTGCCCCTTCCGAAGAGACCCAGTACTTC. It is translated as CSAPSEETQYF.

The CDR3 region is CASSYGQTYEQYF. The CDR3 DNA sequence: TGTGCCAGCAGTTACGGACAGACCTACGAGCAGTACTTC. This chain connects TRBV27 to TRBJ2-7; maybe TRBD1 (6 bases). The length of the CDR3 is 13 residues. V was shortened by 4 bases and J by 2 bases, with 9 bases between the two germline ends. Germline V CDR1 and CDR2: MNHEY, SMNVEV (reference sequence).

This sequence joins TRBV6-6 and TRBJ1-5; 12 bases line up with TRBD1. With V trimmed by 5 bases and J by 1 base, 18 bases remained unmatched. CDR3 length: 21 residues. CDR1 and CDR2 (germline): MNHNY, SVGAGI (reference sequence). The CDR3 nucleotides read TGTGCCAGCAGTCACATACTCTCCGGGACAGGGGGCGTGAAAAGCAATCAGCCCCAGCATTTT. It is translated as CASSHILSGTGGVKSNQPQHF.

The chain recombines TRBV5-8 with TRBJ1-4, with TRBD1 as a possible D gene (6 bases). CDR1 and CDR2 (germline): SGHTS, YDEGEE. The CDR3 is 15 amino acids. The ends were cut back, 4 bases at V and 7 bases at J, with 17 bases in the middle. The DNA for the CDR3 is TGTGCCAGCAGCGGTACAGGGACCAGAAGTGAAAAACTGTTTTTT. Its protein is CASSGTGTRSEKLFF.

The CDR3 nucleotides are TGCGCCAGCAGCCAGATGGGCAGCTATGGCTACACCTTC. Amino acids: CASSQMGSYGYTF. This rearrangement joins TRBV4-1 to TRBJ1-2; D is ambiguous. Germline loops: CDR1 MGHRA, CDR2 YSYEKL. Trimming removed 3 bases at V and 4 bases at J, with 9 bases between. The CDR3 length is 13 residues.

The V and J genes are TRBV27 and TRBJ2-2; 9 bases match TRBD1. Germline assignment: CDR1 MNHEY and CDR2 SMNVEV (reference sequence). CDR3 length: 15 amino acids. With 5 bases clipped from V and 5 bases from J, the junction kept 6 bases outside the gene matches. The chain's CDR3 is CASSDRDRATGELFF. CDR3 in DNA: TGTGCCAGCAGTGACCGGGACAGGGCAACCGGGGAGCTGTTTTTT.

This chain connects TRBV2 to TRBJ2-2; tentative D call: TRBD1 (6 bases). CDR1 and CDR2 (germline): SNHLY, FYNNEI. The CDR3 spans 13 residues. V lost 8 bases and J lost 4, with 11 bases in between. The chain's CDR3 is CASVGQFTGELFF. The CDR3 nucleotides are TGTGCCAGCGTAGGACAGTTCACCGGGGAGCTGTTTTTT.